These 13 T cell receptor beta chains originate from one sample sequenced in a study of blood T cell repertoires in COVID-19. Here immunoSEQ multiplex PCR was the method, and the copy in TCRdb shows in-frame clones only, minus some. The repertoire holds fewer than 250,000 clones, with around 85% as singletons. The sequencing input was peripheral blood. All receptors derive from a woman aged 45 to 65 with acute or convalescent COVID-19.

The rearrangement joins TRBV13 to TRBJ2-4; the D gene is possibly TRBD2 (6 bases). Per the germline V gene, CDR1 is PRHDT and CDR2 is FYEKMQ (reference sequence). The CDR3 consists of 17 residues. V gave up 3 bases and J gave up 8 bases, with 23 bases separating them. This chain's CDR3 is CASSFRRVLGEVDIQYF. As DNA, the CDR3 is TGTGCCAGCAGCTTTCGACGGGTATTGGGGGAGGTGGACATTCAGTACTTC.

The chain combines TRBV20-1 with TRBJ2-7; D is possibly TRBD2 (5 bases). Germline V gene lookup returns CDR1 DFQATT and CDR2 SNEGSKA (reference sequence). The CDR3 length is 12 residues. The V and J ends lost 3 bases and 7 bases respectively, with 13 bases between them. This chain's CDR3 is CSASDTTSEQYF. The CDR3 bases are TGCAGTGCTAGTGATACAACTAGTGAGCAGTACTTC.

This clone appeared once. V usage is TRBV5-1 and J usage is TRBJ2-6; TRBD1 might be the D (5 bases). Trimming took off 4 bases at V and 0 bases at J, with 20 bases between the two ends. This CDR3 is 19 amino acids long. Germline V CDR1 and CDR2: SGHRS, YFSETQ. The CDR3 reads CASSVDGQGPSSGANVLTF. CDR3 in DNA: TGCGCCAGCAGCGTGGACGGCCAGGGTCCCAGCTCTGGGGCCAACGTCCTGACTTTC.

The chain couples TRBV6-5 to TRBJ2-4; 7 nucleotides align to TRBD1. The CDR3 covers 15 residues. Germline CDR1 MNHEY, CDR2 SVGAGI. V was clipped by 6 bases and J by 3 bases; unmatched bases: 8. The CDR3 sequence: CASRPRQGVKNIQYF. The CDR3 nucleotides are TGTGCCAGCAGGCCCAGGCAGGGGGTCAAAAACATTCAGTACTTC.

The chain links TRBV12-3 or TRBV12-4 to TRBJ2-2; TRBD2 is a possible D gene (6 bases). With 4 bases removed from V and 6 bases from J, the gap between germline ends came to 9 bases. The length of the CDR3 is 13 residues. CDR3 in amino acids: CASSSTRSGELFF. The CDR3 region has the DNA TGTGCCAGCAGTTCGACTAGATCCGGGGAGCTGTTTTTT.

The rearrangement joins TRBV13 to TRBJ2-7; D is ambiguous. There are 12 residues in the CDR3. V lost 5 bases to trimming and J lost 2 bases, with 7 bases between them. The germline V gene encodes CDR1 PRHDT and CDR2 FYEKMQ (reference sequence). In DNA form, the CDR3 reads TGTGCCAGCAGCCCCCATCCCTACGAGCAGTACTTC. Translating gives CASSPHPYEQYF.

The chain has TRBV7-2 and TRBJ1-4; TRBD1 agrees at 8 bases. V shed 3 bases and J 8 bases; nucleotides not matched to a gene: 8. CDR3 length equals 15 residues. CDR1 is SGHTA and CDR2 is FQGNSA in the germline V gene. CDR3 nucleotides: TGTGCCAGCAGCTTCGGGACAGGTGGAGGGGAAAAACTGTTTTTT. Translating gives CASSFGTGGGEKLFF.

The chain uses TRBV19 and TRBJ1-5; 11 nucleotides agree with TRBD1. CDR3 length: 18 residues. Per the germline V gene, CDR1 is LNHDA and CDR2 is SQIVND (reference sequence). V gave up 6 bases and J gave up 6 bases; unmatched junction bases: 16. The CDR3 protein is CASSGQGAKRYLGQPQHF. The CDR3 DNA reads TGTGCCAGTAGCGGACAGGGGGCGAAGAGGTATCTAGGTCAGCCCCAGCATTTT.

The chain joins TRBV6-5 to TRBJ1-1, with 8 bases matching TRBD1. With V trimmed by 8 bases and J by 5 bases, 10 bases remained unmatched. The CDR3 has 14 amino acids. Germline-derived CDR1 and CDR2 are MNHEY and SVGAGI. The CDR3: CASRPTGGRTEAFF. The DNA for the CDR3 is TGTGCCAGCCGCCCAACAGGGGGTCGGACTGAAGCTTTCTTT.

The sample holds a few counts of this clone. This chain connects TRBV2 to TRBJ2-7; no clear D. The CDR3 length is 15 residues. Per the germline V gene, CDR1 is SNHLY and CDR2 is FYNNEI. The V end was cut by 2 bases, the J end by 0 bases, with 11 bases between. CDR3 sequence: CASSESRVRSYEQYF. The CDR3, as DNA: TGTGCCAGCAGTGAATCTCGGGTTCGCTCCTACGAGCAGTACTTC.

Of note for this clone: The same CDR3 is also encoded by other DNA sequences in this sample. The chain has TRBV6-5 and TRBJ1-1; perhaps TRBD1 as D (5 bases). The CDR3 covers 12 residues. Per the germline V gene, CDR1 is MNHEY and CDR2 is SVGAGI. The V and J ends lost 5 bases and 5 bases respectively, with 9 bases between them. CDR3 sequence: CASSRGGTEAFF. DNA for the CDR3: TGTGCCAGCAGTCGGGGGGGTACTGAAGCTTTCTTT.

This chain links TRBV2 with TRBJ1-6; the match to TRBD1 covers 9 bases. V trimming: 6 bases; J trimming: 10 bases; junction bases outside the gene matches: 10. This CDR3 has 15 residues. The germline CDR1 and CDR2 sequences are SNHLY and FYNNEI. CDR3 DNA sequence: TGTGCCAGCAGCGCACAGGGGGCGGAAGGATCACCCCTCCACTTT. Translation gives CASSAQGAEGSPLHF.

This chain joins TRBV5-6 and TRBJ1-2; the match to TRBD1 covers 8 bases. The CDR3 contains 15 residues. Germline CDR1 is SGHDT and CDR2 is YYEEEE. The V and J ends lost 1 base and 4 bases, in that order; junction bases with no gene match: 6. The CDR3 DNA is TGTGCCAGCAGCTTGAGATCGACAGGGGCCTATGGCTACACCTTC. Residues: CASSLRSTGAYGYTF.